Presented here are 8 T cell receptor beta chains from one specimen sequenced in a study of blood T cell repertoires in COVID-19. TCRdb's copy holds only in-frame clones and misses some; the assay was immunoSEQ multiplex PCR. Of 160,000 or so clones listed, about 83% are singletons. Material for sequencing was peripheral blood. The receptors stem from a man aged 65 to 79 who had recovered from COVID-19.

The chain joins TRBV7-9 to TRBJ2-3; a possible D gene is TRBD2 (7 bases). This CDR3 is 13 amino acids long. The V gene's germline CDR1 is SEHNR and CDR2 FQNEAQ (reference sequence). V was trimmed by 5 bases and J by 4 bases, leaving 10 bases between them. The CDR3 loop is CASSGRGADTQYF. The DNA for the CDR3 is TGTGCCAGCAGCGGGAGGGGGGCAGATACGCAGTATTTT.

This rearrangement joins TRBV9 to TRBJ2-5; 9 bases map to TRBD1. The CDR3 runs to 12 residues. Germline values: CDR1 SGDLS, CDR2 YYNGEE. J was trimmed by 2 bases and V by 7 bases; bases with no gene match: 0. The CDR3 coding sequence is TGTGCCAGCGGGACAGGGCAAGAGACCCAGTACTTC. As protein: CASGTGQETQYF.

The CDR3 region is CASSQAGAAGTDTQYF. The CDR3 DNA is TGTGCCAGCAGCCAGGCTGGGGCGGCTGGCACAGATACGCAGTATTTT. This rearrangement joins TRBV3-1 (or the pseudogene TRBV3-2) to TRBJ2-3, with a possible D match to TRBD1 (5 bases). The CDR3 length is 16 residues. Germline assignment: CDR1 LGHDT and CDR2 YNNKEL (reference sequence). V lost 3 bases, J lost 1 base, and 14 bases lay in between.

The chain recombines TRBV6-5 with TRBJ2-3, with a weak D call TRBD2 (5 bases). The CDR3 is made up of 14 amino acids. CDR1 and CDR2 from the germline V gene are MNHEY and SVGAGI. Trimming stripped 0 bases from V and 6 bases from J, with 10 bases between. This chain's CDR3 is CASSYSIPGDTQYF. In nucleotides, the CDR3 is TGTGCCAGCAGTTACTCGATTCCGGGGGATACGCAGTATTTT.

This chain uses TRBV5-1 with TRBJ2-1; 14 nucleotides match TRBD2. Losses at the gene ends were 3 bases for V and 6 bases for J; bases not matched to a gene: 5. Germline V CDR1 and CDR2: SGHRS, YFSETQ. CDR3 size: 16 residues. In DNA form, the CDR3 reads TGCGCCAGCAGCTCCGGACTAGCGGGAGGTCCCAATGAGCAGTTCTTC. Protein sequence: CASSSGLAGGPNEQFF.

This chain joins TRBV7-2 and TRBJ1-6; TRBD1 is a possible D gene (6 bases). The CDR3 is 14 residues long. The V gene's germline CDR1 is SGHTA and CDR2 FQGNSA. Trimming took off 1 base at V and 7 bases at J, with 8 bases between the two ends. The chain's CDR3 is CASSLGGLNSPLHF. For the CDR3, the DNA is TGTGCCAGCAGCTTAGGGGGGCTGAATTCACCCCTCCACTTT.

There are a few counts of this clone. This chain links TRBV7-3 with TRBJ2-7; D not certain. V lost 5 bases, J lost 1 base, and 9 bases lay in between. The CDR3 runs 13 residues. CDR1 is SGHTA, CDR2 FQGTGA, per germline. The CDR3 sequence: CASSPGPSYEQYF. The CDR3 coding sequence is TGTGCCAGCAGCCCTGGGCCTTCCTACGAGCAGTACTTC.

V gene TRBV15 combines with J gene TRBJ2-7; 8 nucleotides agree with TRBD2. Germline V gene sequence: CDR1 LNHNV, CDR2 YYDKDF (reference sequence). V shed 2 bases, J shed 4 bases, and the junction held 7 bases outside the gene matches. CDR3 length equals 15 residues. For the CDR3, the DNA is TGTGCCACCAGCAGATCCGCACTAGCGGTATACGAGCAGTACTTC. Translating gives CATSRSALAVYEQYF.